This T cell receptor (beta chain) derives from a study of shared clonotypes between healthy human individuals. Original data processing: ImmunoSEQ yielded junction-only sequences lacking quality scores, so filtering differed. Sequenced by immunoSEQ multiplex PCR; TCRdb stores in-frame clones only, minus some. V, J and clone size derive from that table, while D and trimming were established from the DNA sequence. Counted here are 150,000 to 200,000 clones, roughly 93% occurring once; the ten biggest clones make up 0.065% to 0.07%. Germline assignment: CDR1 MDHEN and CDR2 SYDVKM. The CDR3 consists of 13 residues. V shed 4 bases and J shed 5 bases, with 8 bases lying between them. About this clone itself: The sample has other DNA sequences that encode this CDR3 too.

The chain recombines TRBV28 with TRBJ1-4; D call uncertain. Input material: naive CD4+ T cells sorted from blood. The subset here: CD45RA+ positively selected. The sequence came from a woman between 25 and 40 years old in good health. CDR3 protein: CASSSGANEKLFF. CDR3 coding DNA: TGTGCCAGCAGTTCTGGAGCGAATGAAAAACTGTTTTTT.